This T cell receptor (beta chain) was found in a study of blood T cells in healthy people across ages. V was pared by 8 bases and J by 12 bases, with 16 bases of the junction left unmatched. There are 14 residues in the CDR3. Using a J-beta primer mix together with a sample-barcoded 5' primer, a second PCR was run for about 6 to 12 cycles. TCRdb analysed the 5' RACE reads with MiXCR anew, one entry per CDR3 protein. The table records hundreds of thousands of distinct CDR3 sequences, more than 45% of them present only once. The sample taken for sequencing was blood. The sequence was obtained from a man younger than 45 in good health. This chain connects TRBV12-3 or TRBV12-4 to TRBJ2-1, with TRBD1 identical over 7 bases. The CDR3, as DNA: TGTGCCAGCCAGACCGGGACAGCAAAGTATGGGCAGTTCTTC. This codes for CASQTGTAKYGQFF.